This TCR beta chain came from a study of blood T cell repertoires in COVID-19. On the study more broadly: The United States, Italy and Spain provided the acute and convalescent COVID-19 samples. Nucleic acid was either cDNA or gDNA, and it came from T cells, B-cell-depleted T cells, or PBMCs.

This clone was seen a few times. V shed 6 bases, J shed 1 base, and the junction held 6 bases outside the gene matches. Per germline, CDR1 ENHRY and CDR2 SYGVKD. The CDR3 totals 14 residues. In the original analysis: Reference gene primer amplification gave nucleated cell count estimates. Method: immunoSEQ multiplex PCR; TCRdb's copy keeps in-frame clones and lacks some. The DNA gave D and trimming, while V, J and clone size come from that table. The sample holds about 89,000 clones, 60% to 85% seen once. The chain has TRBV10-3 and TRBJ2-7; 7 nucleotides match TRBD2. This TCR came from a human donor in a cohort sampled during active COVID-19. The sample comprised peripheral blood. CDR3 DNA: TGTGCCATCAGCTGGGGGGGGAGATCCTACGAGCAGTACTTC. Its protein is CAISWGGRSYEQYF.